Listed below are T cell receptor beta chains from one sample, sequenced in a study of blood T cells in healthy people across ages. Via MiXCR, TCRdb re-called the 5' RACE reads, giving one row per CDR3 protein. The sample lists around 1.1 million distinct CDR3 sequences, 35% to 40% occurring once. Source material: blood. Receptors originate from a man in his late teens or twenties in good health. The CDR3 runs from the conserved cysteine through the conserved F or W.

v_gene,len,CDR3aa
TRBV10-3,11,CAISESGEAFF
TRBV5-1,15,CASSSGQGQESPLHF
TRBV20-1,14,CSVTSGGRTDTQYF
TRBV12-5,16,CASGSNPPGHQETQFF
TRBV6-5,11,CASSRGPREYF
TRBV27,14,CASTPGLASDTQYF
TRBV11-2,15,CASSLLPTVNYGYTF
TRBV12-3/TRBV12-4,18,CASSYTLGLPSSYNEQFF
TRBV20-1,13,CSAGSHDFYEQFF
TRBV12-3/TRBV12-4,15,CASSLSSSGADTQYF
TRBV4-3,17,CASSQEPAANSYNEQFF
TRBV4-1,14,CASSQADRDSPLHF
TRBV24-1,14,CATAGQGPNYGYTF
TRBV7-9,13,CASSWAATDTQYF
TRBV6-5,14,CASGRGSPYKEQFF
TRBV24-1,19,CATSDFPSGGREGTDTQYF
TRBV6-4,15,CASSDRLAGRNEQFF
TRBV30,13,CAWTTGGFYEQYF
TRBV7-6,14,CASSLDPSQGEAFF
TRBV12-3/TRBV12-4,15,CASSPLGTGKEKLFF
TRBV2,10,CASSGRMAFF
TRBV20-1,13,CSARAPTGAPLHF
TRBV6-5,16,CASRNPNRGLNNEQFF
TRBV6-1,13,CASSTRANEKLFF
TRBV29-1,13,CSVGGTMNTEAFF
TRBV9,16,CVSSVGEDTTNEKLFF
TRBV4-3,14,CASSQRGGRGGYTF
TRBV5-5,15,CASGARSAPSGELFF
TRBV7-8,15,CASSLYQDRAWGYTF
TRBV12-3/TRBV12-4,14,CASRPLSVNTEAFF
TRBV6-5,13,CASRGQGPDTQYF
TRBV5-6,15,CASSLERGRNNEQFF
TRBV27,17,CASSPRPVKGLDEKLFF
TRBV5-1,17,CASSSHKSLRGYYGYTF
TRBV12-5,14,CASAQGSSRGEQYF
TRBV5-1,13,CASRASTQETQYF
TRBV12-3/TRBV12-4,13,CASSTRMNTEAFF
TRBV12-3/TRBV12-4,12,CASSLGNMKAFF
TRBV20-1,17,CSARPIPRGLAKNIQFF
TRBV29-1,14,CSVDDGLKNNEQYF
TRBV20-1,12,CSADRGSKTQYF